What follows is one T cell receptor beta chain and its context. Clones were read by immunoSEQ multiplex PCR, and TCRdb kept only the in-frame ones, dropping some. The sample consists of fewer than 350,000 clones, around 88% of them appearing once. This specimen belongs to a study of blood T cell repertoires in COVID-19. V was cut by 6 bases and J by 2 bases, with 13 bases left in between. This CDR3 is built from 14 residues. Germline loops: CDR1 LNHDA, CDR2 SQIVND (reference sequence). Sequencing was performed on PBMCs or T cells enriched from blood (not recorded which). The V and J genes are TRBV19 and TRBJ1-1; D is ambiguous. The sequence came from a woman aged 40 to 55 who had recovered from COVID-19. CDR3 DNA sequence: TGTGCCAGTAGCACTTCAGGAGGTAACACTGAAGCTTTCTTT. Residues: CASSTSGGNTEAFF.